This T cell receptor (beta chain) was sequenced in a study of blood T cell repertoires in COVID-19. Study summary: The samples span acute and convalescent COVID-19 from the United States, Italy and Spain.

In the original analysis: Reference gene primer amplification yielded estimated nucleated cell counts. Produced via immunoSEQ multiplex PCR; TCRdb's table is partial and in-frame only. That table furnishes V, J and clone size, whereas the DNA furnished D and trimming. Of about 170,000 clones in the sample, around 85% were seen once. This CDR3 has 14 residues. Germline assignment: CDR1 LNHDA and CDR2 SQIVND (reference sequence). With V trimmed by 4 bases and J by 10 bases, 10 bases remained unmatched. This sequence was found in a man in his fifties or sixties who had recovered from COVID-19. The V gene is TRBV19, the J gene TRBJ1-2; TRBD1 matches at 9 bases. Sequenced input: peripheral blood. The CDR3 region has the DNA TGTGCCAGTAGTACAACAGGGGGCGCTGGGTCCTACACCTTC. Its translation: CASSTTGGAGSYTF.